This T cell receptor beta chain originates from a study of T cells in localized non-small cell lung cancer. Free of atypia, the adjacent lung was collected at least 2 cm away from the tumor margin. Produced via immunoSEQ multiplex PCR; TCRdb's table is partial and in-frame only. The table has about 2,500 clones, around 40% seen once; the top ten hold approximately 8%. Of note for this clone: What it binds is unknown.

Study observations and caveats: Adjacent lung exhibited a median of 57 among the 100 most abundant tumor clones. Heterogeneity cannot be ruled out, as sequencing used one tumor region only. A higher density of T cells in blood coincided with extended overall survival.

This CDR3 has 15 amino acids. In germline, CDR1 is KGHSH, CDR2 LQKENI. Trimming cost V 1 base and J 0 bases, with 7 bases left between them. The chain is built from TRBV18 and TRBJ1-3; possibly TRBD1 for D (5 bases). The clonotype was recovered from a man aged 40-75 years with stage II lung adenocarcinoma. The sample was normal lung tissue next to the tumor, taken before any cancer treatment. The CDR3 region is CASSPQGTSGNTIYF. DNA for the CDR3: TGTGCCAGCTCACCACAGGGGACCTCTGGAAACACCATATATTTT.